The 30 T cell receptor beta chains reported below all come from one sample, sequenced in a study of OX40 agonist ivuxolimab in advanced cancers. Only in-frame clones appear in the TCRdb table, and some are missing; sequencing was by immunoSEQ multiplex PCR. This sample has roughly 33,000 clones, with about four fifths found just once. The sequencing here drew on CD4+ or CD8+ T cells sorted from blood, taken in a trial of the OX40 agonist ivuxolimab. Receptors were obtained from an adult with an advanced solid tumor such as melanoma, head and neck, liver or kidney cancer.

This rearrangement joins TRBV23-1 to TRBJ1-6; a weak D match, TRBD1 (5 bases). TRBV23-1 is an open reading frame, and its role is uncertain. The V and J ends lost 0 bases and 8 bases respectively, with 17 bases between them. This CDR3 region has 17 residues. CDR3 in amino acids: CASSQSTHRMKYSPLHF. The CDR3 nucleotides read TGCGCCAGCAGTCAATCGACTCACAGGATGAAATATTCACCCCTCCACTTT.

The rearrangement joins TRBV29-1 to TRBJ2-7; D ambiguous. The length of the CDR3 is 11 residues. Germline V lookup: CDR1 SQVTM, CDR2 ANQGSEA. V was trimmed by 7 bases and J by 1 base, leaving 8 bases between them. CDR3 nucleotide sequence: TGCAGCGGCAGGCAATCCTACGAGCAGTACTTC. This codes for CSGRQSYEQYF.

The chain links TRBV10-3 to TRBJ2-3; 10 bases agree with TRBD1. Germline-derived CDR1 and CDR2 are ENHRY and SYGVKD. Trimming cost V 4 bases and J 14 bases; bases outside gene matches: 12. The CDR3 is made up of 14 amino acids. The CDR3 DNA follows: TGTGCCATCAGTGCGGATCTAAGGCGGGACAGGGGGTATTTT. It codes for CAISADLRRDRGYF.

DNA for the CDR3: TGTGCCAGCAGTGAAAATGGGCCAGATACGCAGTATTTT. Protein product: CASSENGPDTQYF. The gene calls are TRBV2 and TRBJ2-3, with D unresolved. V lost 2 bases and J 4 bases, leaving 7 bases between the germline ends. The CDR3 has 13 residues. Germline assignment: CDR1 SNHLY and CDR2 FYNNEI.

The chain recombines TRBV5-1 with TRBJ2-7; 7 bases are shared with TRBD2. The V gene's germline CDR1 is SGHRS and CDR2 YFSETQ. The CDR3 loop spans 14 amino acids. V shed 7 bases and J 5 bases; nucleotides not matched to a gene: 12. In DNA form, the CDR3 reads TGCGCCAGCGGGGAGCCGGGGGGTAGGCACGAGCAGTACTTC. Residues: CASGEPGGRHEQYF.

The chain uses TRBV19 and TRBJ2-1, with 12 bases matching TRBD2. CDR3 length: 17 residues. With 5 bases clipped from V and 3 bases from J, the junction kept 8 bases outside the gene matches. CDR1 and CDR2 from the germline V gene are LNHDA and SQIVND (reference sequence). Here the CDR3 reads CASSGLAGMINYNEQFF. CDR3 coding DNA: TGTGCCAGTAGTGGACTAGCGGGGATGATAAACTACAATGAGCAGTTCTTC.

The chain's CDR3 is CASSSGLKETQYF. The CDR3 DNA follows: TGCGCCAGCAGCTCGGGACTAAAAGAGACCCAGTACTTC. The gene calls are TRBV5-1 and TRBJ2-5, with 7 bases matching TRBD2. CDR3 length: 13 amino acids. Germline V CDR1 and CDR2: SGHRS, YFSETQ. J was trimmed by 3 bases and V by 3 bases; bases with no gene match: 2.

The gene calls are TRBV18 and TRBJ2-7, with TRBD1 matching 7 bases. The length of the CDR3 is 15 residues. The trim removed 2 bases at V and 4 bases at J, leaving 8 bases unmatched. Germline V gene sequence: CDR1 KGHSH, CDR2 LQKENI. Here the CDR3 reads CASSPTRGLSYEQYF. The CDR3 nucleotides read TGTGCCAGCTCACCAACCAGGGGGTTAAGTTACGAGCAGTACTTC.

V usage is TRBV28 and J usage is TRBJ2-7; D remains unclear. V was shortened by 5 bases and J by 3 bases, with 14 bases between the two germline ends. The CDR3 has 14 residues. Germline values: CDR1 MDHEN, CDR2 SYDVKM. CDR3 residues: CASSPWAGNYEQYF. CDR3 nucleotide sequence: TGTGCCAGCAGTCCTTGGGCAGGTAACTACGAGCAGTACTTC.

V gene TRBV2 combines with J gene TRBJ2-7; D uncertain. V was shortened by 7 bases and J by 7 bases, with 17 bases between the two germline ends. Germline lookup yields CDR1 SNHLY and CDR2 FYNNEI. The CDR3 spans 13 residues. CDR3 in DNA: TGTGCCAGCAACCTAATGGCCCTGGGAGAGCAGTACTTC. It is translated as CASNLMALGEQYF.

The J gene is TRBJ2-7, the V gene TRBV6-5, with unresolved D. The CDR3 runs to 11 residues. Trimming removed 10 bases from V and 3 bases from J, with 10 bases in between. CDR1 and CDR2 from the germline V gene are MNHEY and SVGAGI. The CDR3 loop reads CATATFYEQYF. The DNA for the CDR3 is TGTGCCACAGCCACCTTCTACGAGCAGTACTTC.

The chain is built from TRBV6-1 and TRBJ1-5; 7 bases map to TRBD1. Germline values: CDR1 MNHNS, CDR2 SASEGT. After removal of 6 bases from V and 5 bases from J, the junction contained 7 bases not matched to a gene. This CDR3 is built from 14 residues. As DNA, the CDR3 is TGTGCCAGCAGGACAGGGTTGAGGGATCAGCCCCAGCATTTT. As protein: CASRTGLRDQPQHF.

V gene TRBV5-1 combines with J gene TRBJ2-1, with 10 bases that match TRBD2. The V gene end was trimmed by 4 bases and the J gene end by 9 bases; junction bases not matched to a gene: 7. Germline V CDR1 and CDR2: SGHRS, YFSETQ. The CDR3 is 14 amino acids. CDR3 nucleotide sequence: TGCGCCAGCAGCGGAGCGGGGGGGCAGGGTGAGCAGTTCTTC. Its translation is CASSGAGGQGEQFF.

The chain combines TRBV5-1 with TRBJ2-2; D remains ambiguous. V was shortened by 4 bases and J by 3 bases, with 1 base between the two germline ends. The germline V gene has CDR1 SGHRS and CDR2 YFSETQ. This CDR3 is 11 amino acids long. DNA for the CDR3: TGCGCCAGCAGCGACACCGGGGAGCTGTTTTTT. Encoded protein: CASSDTGELFF.

This chain links TRBV28 with TRBJ1-5, with 7 nucleotides matching TRBD1. Germline assignment: CDR1 MDHEN and CDR2 SYDVKM. This CDR3 comprises 15 residues. Trimming at V came to 3 bases and at J to 6 bases, leaving 8 bases not matched to a gene. CDR3 bases: TGTGCCAGCAGTTTTGTGACAGGGAAGGCTCAGCCCCAGCATTTT. It translates to CASSFVTGKAQPQHF.

The rearrangement links TRBV5-4 to TRBJ2-3; 11 bases map to TRBD2. The CDR3 sequence is 16 residues long. Germline V gene data show CDR1 as SGHNT and CDR2 as YYREEE (reference sequence). Germline trimming cut 4 bases from V and 2 bases from J; bases unmatched to any gene: 6. DNA for the CDR3: TGTGCCAGCAGCCCTAGCGGGGGGCCCTACACAGATACGCAGTATTTT. This translates into CASSPSGGPYTDTQYF.

This clone was observed a single time. This chain links TRBV6-5 with TRBJ2-7; 7 bases are a match to TRBD1. Germline lookup yields CDR1 MNHEY and CDR2 SVGAGI. V dropped 6 bases and J dropped 4; count of bases not matched to a gene: 9. This CDR3 contains 14 residues. This CDR3 reads CASRDDRVTYEQYF. The CDR3 DNA sequence: TGTGCCAGCAGAGACGACAGGGTTACATACGAGCAGTACTTC.

V is TRBV18 and J is TRBJ2-1; 7 nucleotides align to TRBD1. Germline V gene sequence: CDR1 KGHSH, CDR2 LQKENI. V lost 3 bases, J lost 9 bases, and 8 bases stayed unmatched. The CDR3 totals 14 residues. The CDR3 spells CASSPGQVSGEQFF. The CDR3 DNA reads TGTGCCAGCTCACCTGGACAGGTTTCGGGTGAGCAGTTCTTC. Combining the CDR3 with reference TRBV18 and TRBJ2-1 gives the whole variable domain NAGVMQNPRHLVRRRGQEARLRCSPMKGHSHVYWYRQLPEEGLKFMVYLQKENIIDESGMPKERFSAEFPKEGPSILRIQQVVRGDSAAYFCASSPGQVSGEQFFGPGTRLTVL.

This clone was recorded only once. The genes are TRBV19 and TRBJ1-1; D may be TRBD1 (5 bases). This CDR3 is 14 amino acids long. Trimming left V 7 bases short and J 3 bases short, with 15 bases between. From germline, CDR1 is LNHDA and CDR2 SQIVND (reference sequence). The CDR3 DNA sequence: TGTGCCAGTACCGAATCGGACATGCACACTGAAGCTTTCTTT. This sequence encodes CASTESDMHTEAFF.

The sample holds one count of this clone. As DNA, the CDR3 is TGTGCCAGCAGCTCATCGGCGGGGGGTGAGACCCAGTACTTC. Its protein is CASSSSAGGETQYF. This chain connects TRBV7-8 to TRBJ2-5; 8 positions match TRBD2. The CDR3 loop spans 14 amino acids. The germline gives CDR1 SGHVS, CDR2 FQNEAQ. The ends lost 4 bases at V and 5 bases at J; junction bases unmatched: 6.

The gene calls are TRBV19 and TRBJ1-2; D gene unclear. V gave up 1 base and J gave up 4 bases, with 7 bases separating them. Germline CDR1 is LNHDA and CDR2 is SQIVND (reference sequence). There are 13 residues in the CDR3. CDR3 DNA sequence: TGTGCCAGTAGTATAGGCAGTGCCTATGGCTACACCTTC. Amino acid sequence: CASSIGSAYGYTF.

V usage is TRBV29-1 and J usage is TRBJ2-1; 9 bases agree with TRBD1. Germline V gives CDR1 SQVTM, CDR2 ANQGSEA. The V gene end was trimmed by 7 bases and the J gene end by 7 bases; junction bases not matched to a gene: 11. The CDR3 extends over 14 amino acids. CDR3 sequence reads: CSATGGASANEQFF. CDR3 nucleotides: TGCAGCGCCACAGGGGGCGCGTCTGCAAATGAGCAGTTCTTC.

There are a few counts of this clone. J is TRBJ2-5 and V is TRBV19, with 7 bases aligning to TRBD1. The V gene end was trimmed by 7 bases and the J gene end by 5 bases; junction bases not matched to a gene: 7. The CDR3 runs to 13 residues. CDR1 LNHDA and CDR2 SQIVND come from the germline V gene (reference sequence). The CDR3 bases are TGTGCCAGTACAAAGACAGGGACCGAGACCCAGTACTTC. Translating it yields CASTKTGTETQYF.

This clone was seen a single time. This chain joins TRBV20-1 and TRBJ1-2; the D is unclear. Germline V gene data show CDR1 as DFQATT and CDR2 as SNEGSKA (reference sequence). The CDR3 is 10 residues long. Trimming pared 6 bases from V and 7 bases from J, leaving 9 bases between. The CDR3 spells CSAFGGGYTF. CDR3 DNA: TGCAGTGCGTTCGGTGGTGGCTACACCTTC.

V usage is TRBV27 and J usage is TRBJ2-5; D unclear. The V end lost 10 bases, the J end lost 5 bases, and 14 bases lay between the germline ends. Germline CDR1 is MNHEY and CDR2 is SMNVEV (reference sequence). There are 12 residues in the CDR3. This chain's CDR3 is CATASAQETQYF. CDR3 DNA sequence: TGTGCCACCGCGTCGGCGCAGGAGACCCAGTACTTC.

This clone was observed a few times. The rearrangement joins TRBV12-5 to TRBJ2-7; 7 nucleotides align to TRBD1. The CDR3 spans 14 residues. CDR1 is LGHNT and CDR2 is FRNRAP in the germline V gene. V lost 6 bases and J lost 4; bases outside the gene matches: 9. The CDR3 DNA reads TGTGCTAGTGGACTAGGGACAGCACCTTACGAGCAGTACTTC. It yields the protein CASGLGTAPYEQYF. Full variable domain (outside the CDR3, taken from reference TRBV12-5 and TRBJ2-7): DARVTQTPRHKVTEMGQEVTMRCQPILGHNTVFWYRQTMMQGLELLAYFRNRAPLDDSGMPKDRFSAEMPDATLATLKIQPSEPRDSAVYFCASGLGTAPYEQYFGPGTRLTVT.

The genes are TRBV19 and TRBJ2-5; D may be TRBD2 (6 bases). CDR1 and CDR2 (germline): LNHDA, SQIVND (reference sequence). The CDR3 has 16 residues. V was pared by 6 bases and J by 4 bases, with 21 bases between. CDR3 sequence: CASSPGLQSRLETQYF. The CDR3 coding sequence is TGTGCCAGTAGCCCGGGACTCCAAAGCAGGTTAGAGACCCAGTACTTC.

The CDR3 spells CASSLFLRSSSYEQYF. Here the CDR3 DNA reads TGCGCCAGCAGTCTCTTTTTGAGGTCAAGCTCCTACGAGCAGTACTTC. The chain employs TRBV23-1 and TRBJ2-7; no reliable D call. TRBV23-1 qualifies as an ORF whose function is uncertain. Trimming cost V 4 bases and J 0 bases, with 16 bases left between them. The CDR3 has 16 amino acids.

V gene TRBV6-5 combines with J gene TRBJ1-1, with D unclear. CDR1 and CDR2 (germline): MNHEY, SVGAGI. Trimming removed 0 bases at V and 0 bases at J, with 5 bases between. CDR3 size: 14 residues. The CDR3 is CASSYSRLNTEAFF. The CDR3, as DNA: TGTGCCAGCAGTTACTCAAGGCTGAACACTGAAGCTTTCTTT.

The J gene is TRBJ1-2, the V gene TRBV5-6, with unresolved D. V lost 0 bases to trimming and J lost 8 bases, with 8 bases between them. This CDR3 region has 12 residues. Germline CDR1 and CDR2: SGHDT and YYEEEE. The DNA for the CDR3 is TGTGCCAGCAGCTTGGTGCCGGGAGGCTACACCTTC. Residues: CASSLVPGGYTF.